This T cell receptor (beta chain) was obtained from a study of cytomegalovirus exposure and HLA in healthy donors. Study summary: As released early, the data held roughly 85 million unique TCRs from HLA-typed donors.

Vbeta (60) and Jbeta (13) primers were used in the PCR. Measured with immunoSEQ multiplex PCR; TCRdb has only the in-frame clones, and not every one. The sample consists of around 200,000 clones, around 76% of them appearing once. Study-level points and caveats: TCR beta chain V- and J-gene trimming was linked, in a later analysis, to a missense variant in DCLRE1C. Cytomegalovirus status, reportedly, was diagnosed with high specificity and sensitivity by the classifier. Analyses of presence/absence relied on an assumption of roughly uniform sequencing depth across donors.

A remark on this clone: Its antigen is as yet unknown.

Trimming took 4 bases from V and 8 from J; bases not matched to a gene: 8. The germline V gene encodes CDR1 SGHRS and CDR2 YFSETQ. This CDR3 is built from 14 residues. This receptor was identified in a woman in her twenties or thirties in good health and CMV-seropositive. Sequencing was carried out using PBMCs. This chain connects TRBV5-1 to TRBJ1-1; 10 bases map to TRBD1. CDR3 protein: CASSTSTGGVEAFF. In nucleotides, the CDR3 is TGCGCCAGCAGCACATCGACAGGGGGCGTAGAAGCTTTCTTT. Filled out from reference TRBV5-1 and TRBJ1-1, the complete variable domain reads KAGVTQTPRYLIKTRGQQVTLSCSPISGHRSVSWYQQTPGQGLQFLFEYFSETQRNKGNFPGRFSGRQFSNSRSEMNVSTLELGDSALYLCASSTSTGGVEAFFGQGTRLTVV.